One and the same sample provided the 26 T cell receptor beta chains below, sequenced in a study of T-cell reconstitution after alpha-beta-depleted transplantation in children (dated by TCRdb to the mid-2010s). The library was obtained by PCR. The sample was run on an Illumina HiSeq 2500. TCR library preparation used molecular barcoding, with unique molecular identifiers applied to normalize quantification of the TCRbeta repertoire. TCRdb reran the public reads through fastp at Q25 and MiXCR, keeping productive beta chains. CDR3 protein sequences are deduplicated, and each keeps its most common genes and DNA. The sample table records about 540,000 distinct CDR3 sequences; around 16% of these occur just once. The ten largest clones take up roughly 3.3% of the sample. This sample comprised PBMCs from the stem cell graft donor, obtained from the stem cell graft. Every receptor here comes from a human donor who donated a stem cell graft to a child with acute lymphoblastic leukemia.

The V and J genes are TRBV5-1 and TRBJ2-7, with TRBD2 matching over 9 bases. Germline assignment: CDR1 SGHRS and CDR2 YFSETQ. This CDR3 has 16 amino acids. Unmatched junction bases numbered 14, after V lost 7 bases and J lost 3 bases. CDR3 amino acids: CASRDTTSGSNYEQYF. In DNA, the CDR3 is TGCGCCAGCCGTGATACGACTAGCGGATCCAACTACGAGCAGTACTTC.

V and J are TRBV20-1 and TRBJ1-6, with 7 bases aligning to TRBD1. Germline CDR1 and CDR2: DFQATT and SNEGSKA (reference sequence). J gave up 2 bases and V 1 base, and 2 bases lay outside the gene matches. The CDR3 is made up of 15 amino acids. The CDR3 DNA follows: TGCAGTGCTAGAGGAGGGGGCACCTATAATTCACCCCTCCACTTT. Its protein product is CSARGGGTYNSPLHF.

The chain combines TRBV27 with TRBJ2-7; unclear D gene. This CDR3 region has 13 residues. Germline CDR1 reads MNHEY; CDR2 reads SMNVEV (reference sequence). The V and J ends lost 3 bases and 6 bases respectively, with 12 bases between them. The CDR3 nucleotides are TGTGCCAGCAGTTTTCAAGGGTCCCCCGAGCAGTACTTC. Protein sequence: CASSFQGSPEQYF.

The genes are TRBV20-1 and TRBJ1-5, with TRBD1 as a possible D gene (6 bases). The CDR3 is made up of 18 amino acids. Germline CDR1 reads DFQATT; CDR2 reads SNEGSKA (reference sequence). V shed 2 bases and J shed 3 bases, with 23 bases lying between them. CDR3 amino acids: CSARKAEGTRQYNQPQHF. DNA of the CDR3: TGCAGTGCTAGAAAGGCGGAAGGGACAAGACAATACAATCAGCCCCAGCATTTT.

This clonotype was seen more than once but under ten times. V is TRBV4-1 and J is TRBJ2-1; 11 nucleotides match TRBD2. Unmatched junction bases numbered 8, after V lost 0 bases and J lost 1 base. The germline V gene encodes CDR1 MGHRA and CDR2 YSYEKL. CDR3 size: 19 residues. CDR3: CASSQDQSLAGGSYNEQFF. As DNA, the CDR3 is TGCGCCAGCAGCCAAGATCAATCTCTAGCGGGAGGTTCCTACAATGAGCAGTTCTTC.

The CDR3 coding sequence is TGTGCCAGCAGTTTAAGGGACAGGGGGCGGTTACTGACTAGCAATCAGCCCCAGCATTTT. It encodes CASSLRDRGRLLTSNQPQHF. This chain connects TRBV12-3 or TRBV12-4 to TRBJ1-5; 12 nucleotides agree with TRBD1. The CDR3 totals 20 residues. The J segment lost 0 bases and the V segment lost 2 bases, leaving 11 bases of the junction unmatched.

The chain employs TRBV27 and TRBJ1-5; maybe TRBD1 (6 bases). In germline, CDR1 is MNHEY, CDR2 SMNVEV (reference sequence). Deletions cut 6 bases from V and 4 bases from J, with 13 bases between. The CDR3 sequence is 14 residues long. The CDR3 sequence is CASSLQGMNQPQHF. CDR3 DNA: TGTGCCAGCAGCCTACAGGGAATGAATCAGCCCCAGCATTTT.

This clonotype appeared a few times. The chain employs TRBV29-1 and TRBJ2-5; 7 bases map to TRBD1. CDR1 and CDR2 from the germline V gene are SQVTM and ANQGSEA. V shed 3 bases, J shed 5 bases, and the junction held 3 bases outside the gene matches. The CDR3 consists of 12 residues. This CDR3 is CSVEKQGETQYF. The CDR3 bases are TGCAGCGTTGAGAAACAGGGGGAGACCCAGTACTTC.

V gene TRBV12-3 or TRBV12-4 combines with J gene TRBJ2-7; D gene uncertain. With 3 bases removed from V and 3 bases from J, the gap between germline ends came to 18 bases. CDR3 length: 16 residues. This CDR3 is CASSFTTVPSLYEQYF. In DNA, the CDR3 is TGTGCCAGCAGTTTTACGACCGTCCCCTCTCTCTACGAGCAGTACTTC.

This clonotype was picked up a small number of times. The chain links TRBV19 to TRBJ1-1; no clear D gene. The CDR3 spans 12 residues. V lost 6 bases and J 8 bases, leaving 13 bases between the germline ends. Germline V lookup: CDR1 LNHDA, CDR2 SQIVND (reference sequence). The CDR3 loop is CASRYRAEEAFF. Written as DNA, the CDR3 is TGTGCCAGTAGGTACCGGGCCGAAGAAGCTTTCTTT.

This clonotype was seen more than once but under ten times. This rearrangement joins TRBV11-1 to TRBJ2-1; 9 positions agree with TRBD1. The J segment lost 8 bases and the V segment lost 4 bases, leaving 9 bases of the junction unmatched. The CDR3 is 15 amino acids. Germline CDR1 SGHAT, CDR2 FQDESV (reference sequence). The CDR3 region is CASSSQNRGLDEQFF. CDR3 bases: TGTGCCAGCAGCTCCCAAAACAGGGGGCTCGATGAGCAGTTCTTC.

The V gene is TRBV5-1, the J gene TRBJ2-5; a possible D gene is TRBD2 (5 bases). Trimming removed 1 base from V and 4 bases from J, with 20 bases in between. From germline, CDR1 is SGHRS and CDR2 YFSETQ. This CDR3 is 17 amino acids long. The CDR3 is CASSLIGLTPLGETQYF. The DNA for the CDR3 is TGCGCCAGCAGCTTGATCGGACTGACACCCCTCGGAGAGACCCAGTACTTC.

This clonotype was observed a handful of times. The CDR3 is CASSYEGQSYGYTF. The CDR3 DNA reads TGTGCCAGCAGTTACGAGGGACAATCCTATGGCTACACCTTC. V usage is TRBV6-5 and J usage is TRBJ1-2, with D tentatively TRBD1 (6 bases). CDR1 MNHEY and CDR2 SVGAGI come from the germline V gene. The CDR3 loop spans 14 amino acids. Trimming stripped 2 bases from V and 4 bases from J, with 11 bases between.

This clonotype was observed a few times. The chain employs TRBV29-1 and TRBJ2-7, with a tentative D call TRBD1 (6 bases). Germline assignment: CDR1 SQVTM and CDR2 ANQGSEA. CDR3 length equals 12 residues. V shed 7 bases and J shed 3 bases, with 13 bases lying between them. CDR3 residues: CSGIGQLYEQYF. In DNA form, the CDR3 reads TGCAGCGGGATTGGACAGCTCTACGAGCAGTACTTC.

This chain links TRBV20-1 with TRBJ2-1; perhaps TRBD1 as D (5 bases). V lost 3 bases and J 6 bases, leaving 15 bases between the germline ends. Germline CDR1 and CDR2: DFQATT and SNEGSKA (reference sequence). This CDR3 region has 14 residues. The chain's CDR3 is CSARGPELPNEQFF. The DNA of the CDR3 is TGCAGTGCTAGGGGGCCCGAACTTCCCAATGAGCAGTTCTTC.

In its sample, this clonotype was seen once. The chain's CDR3 is CASQGEDGYTF. CDR3 bases: TGTGCTTCACAGGGGGAGGACGGCTACACCTTC. V usage is TRBV10-3 and J usage is TRBJ1-2; 8 bases line up with TRBD1. The germline V gene encodes CDR1 ENHRY and CDR2 SYGVKD. This CDR3 is built from 11 residues.

This clonotype was counted between two and nine times. This chain connects TRBV27 to TRBJ2-7; 8 bases line up with TRBD2. J was trimmed by 6 bases and V by 3 bases; bases with no gene match: 7. The germline gives CDR1 MNHEY, CDR2 SMNVEV (reference sequence). This CDR3 has 14 amino acids. This CDR3 reads CASSFGAGVSEQYF. The CDR3 DNA sequence: TGTGCCAGCAGTTTTGGAGCGGGAGTGAGCGAGCAGTACTTC.

There are a few counts of this clonotype. V usage is TRBV7-9 and J usage is TRBJ1-1; D ambiguous. The CDR3 spans 12 residues. Between the trimmed V and J ends, which lost 5 bases and 7 bases, there was a span of 11 bases. The V gene's germline CDR1 is SEHNR and CDR2 FQNEAQ (reference sequence). The CDR3 here is CASSETRFEAFF. CDR3 in DNA: TGTGCCAGCAGCGAGACCCGGTTTGAAGCTTTCTTT.

The chain couples TRBV19 to TRBJ1-5; D gene unclear. V lost 6 bases to trimming and J lost 5 bases, with 14 bases between them. Germline loops: CDR1 LNHDA, CDR2 SQIVND (reference sequence). The CDR3 has 14 residues. The DNA for the CDR3 is TGTGCCAGTAGGGACTCAGCCACGGATCAGCCCCAGCATTTT. Encoded protein: CASRDSATDQPQHF.

This clonotype was observed a few times. The chain has TRBV14 and TRBJ2-7; 7 nucleotides match TRBD1. The ends lost 4 bases at V and 6 bases at J; junction bases unmatched: 9. The CDR3 runs to 14 residues. The germline CDR1 and CDR2 sequences are SGHDN and FVKESK. CDR3 in amino acids: CASSRTSTGIEQYF. The DNA of the CDR3 is TGTGCCAGCAGCCGGACCTCGACAGGGATCGAGCAGTACTTC. Full variable domain (rest looked up from reference TRBV14 and TRBJ2-7): EAGVTQFPSHSVIEKGQTVTLRCDPISGHDNLYWYRRVMGKEIKFLLHFVKESKQDESGMPNNRFLAERTGGTYSTLKVQPAELEDSGVYFCASSRTSTGIEQYFGPGTRLTVT.

This sequence joins TRBV18 and TRBJ1-2; weak D call: TRBD1 (6 bases). Germline CDR1 and CDR2: KGHSH and LQKENI. The germline V and J ends were trimmed by 5 bases and 6 bases, with 10 bases remaining between them. This CDR3 comprises 12 residues. The CDR3 region has the DNA TGTGCCAGCTCAGGAGGGGGACATGGCTACACCTTC. It codes for CASSGGGHGYTF. Complete variable domain (other parts from reference TRBV18 and TRBJ1-2): NAGVMQNPRHLVRRRGQEARLRCSPMKGHSHVYWYRQLPEEGLKFMVYLQKENIIDESGMPKERFSAEFPKEGPSILRIQQVVRGDSAAYFCASSGGGHGYTFGSGTRLTVV.

The chain couples TRBV5-1 to TRBJ2-1; 8 bases are a match to TRBD2. Germline lookup yields CDR1 SGHRS and CDR2 YFSETQ. The CDR3 consists of 14 residues. V lost 6 bases, J lost 1 base, and 3 bases stayed unmatched. The CDR3 sequence: CASNSGRSYNEQFF. In DNA form, the CDR3 reads TGCGCCAGCAACAGCGGGAGATCCTACAATGAGCAGTTCTTC. Together with reference TRBV5-1 and TRBJ2-1, the CDR3 gives the full variable domain: KAGVTQTPRYLIKTRGQQVTLSCSPISGHRSVSWYQQTPGQGLQFLFEYFSETQRNKGNFPGRFSGRQFSNSRSEMNVSTLELGDSALYLCASNSGRSYNEQFFGPGTRLTVL.

Only a few counts were recorded for this clonotype. This chain links TRBV20-1 with TRBJ1-1, with a tentative D call TRBD1 (5 bases). The CDR3 has 13 amino acids. Germline CDR1 is DFQATT and CDR2 is SNEGSKA (reference sequence). The ends were cut back, 2 bases at V and 2 bases at J, with 9 bases in the middle. The CDR3 coding sequence is TGCAGTGCTAGACCTGACAGCAACACTGAAGCTTTCTTT. Amino acids: CSARPDSNTEAFF.

This clonotype was seen only a few times. The chain is built from TRBV6-2 or TRBV6-3 and TRBJ2-1; TRBD2 matches 9 bases. The CDR3 is made up of 17 amino acids. V lost 0 bases and J lost 4; bases outside the gene matches: 7. Germline V gene data show CDR1 as MNHEY and CDR2 as SVGEGT. CDR3 sequence reads: CASSYSPPSGVYNEQFF. The CDR3 DNA sequence: TGTGCCAGCAGTTACTCCCCTCCTAGCGGGGTATACAATGAGCAGTTCTTC.

The J gene is TRBJ2-3, the V gene TRBV12-3 or TRBV12-4, with D possibly called TRBD1 or TRBD2 (6 bases each). V was trimmed by 7 bases and J by 2 bases, leaving 19 bases between them. The CDR3 is made up of 16 amino acids. The CDR3 bases are TGTGCCAGCACCTTTTTAGGGGGAGGCTACACAGATACGCAGTATTTT. Its translation: CASTFLGGGYTDTQYF.

V gene TRBV7-9 combines with J gene TRBJ2-1, with 7 bases identical to TRBD2. V was clipped by 2 bases and J by 4 bases; unmatched bases: 8. There are 16 residues in the CDR3. Germline V gives CDR1 SEHNR, CDR2 FQNEAQ (reference sequence). This CDR3 is CASSLLFQAGYNEQFF. CDR3 coding DNA: TGTGCCAGCAGCTTATTATTCCAAGCGGGGTACAATGAGCAGTTCTTC.